What follows are 7 T cell receptor beta chains derived from one specimen sequenced in a study of OX40 agonist ivuxolimab in advanced cancers. Only in-frame clones appear in the TCRdb table, and some are missing; sequencing was by immunoSEQ multiplex PCR. The sample shows about 100,000 clones, about nine tenths of them seen only once. The sequencing here drew on CD4+ or CD8+ T cells sorted from blood, taken in a trial of the OX40 agonist ivuxolimab. The receptor set was obtained from an adult with an advanced solid tumor such as melanoma, head and neck, liver or kidney cancer.

The chain joins TRBV27 to TRBJ2-1, with 11 positions matching TRBD2. CDR1 and CDR2 (germline): MNHEY, SMNVEV (reference sequence). This CDR3 region has 17 residues. Trimming cost V 3 bases and J 10 bases; bases outside gene matches: 14. CDR3 residues: CASSFSGISGRAGEQFF. CDR3 nucleotides: TGTGCCAGCAGTTTTTCCGGTATTAGCGGGAGGGCCGGGGAGCAGTTCTTC.

The chain recombines TRBV6-6 with TRBJ2-3; D perhaps matches TRBD2 (6 bases). Germline V gene lookup returns CDR1 MNHNY and CDR2 SVGAGI (reference sequence). There are 15 residues in the CDR3. The V and J ends lost 6 bases and 0 bases respectively, with 13 bases between them. The CDR3 sequence: CASSPSGLSTDTQYF. CDR3 sequence (DNA): TGTGCCAGCAGCCCTTCGGGACTGAGCACAGATACGCAGTATTTT.

The V call is TRBV5-1, the J call TRBJ1-1; a possible D gene is TRBD1 (6 bases). This CDR3 spans 13 amino acids. CDR1 is SGHRS, CDR2 YFSETQ, per germline. The V gene lost 2 bases and the J gene lost 6 bases, with 11 bases spanning the gap. CDR3 loop: CASSLAGAPEAFF. DNA of the CDR3: TGCGCCAGCAGCTTAGCGGGGGCGCCTGAAGCTTTCTTT.

The chain employs TRBV29-1 and TRBJ2-3, with 8 bases aligning to TRBD2. V lost 7 bases to trimming and J lost 6 bases; unmatched junction nucleotides: 6. This CDR3 comprises 12 residues. Germline CDR1 and CDR2: SQVTM and ANQGSEA. This chain's CDR3 is CSGDSGADTQYF. CDR3 nucleotides: TGCAGCGGGGATAGCGGGGCGGATACGCAGTATTTT.

J is TRBJ2-1 and V is TRBV21-1. TRBV21-1 represents a pseudogene. The CDR3 extends over 21 amino acids. CDR3 amino acids: CASSIRPTDGAMAGYYNEQFF. The CDR3 DNA reads TGTGCCAGCAGCATTAGACCAACGGACGGGGCGATGGCCGGGTACTACAATGAGCAGTTCTTC.

The rearrangement uses TRBV5-4 and TRBJ2-1; TRBD2 matches 8 bases. CDR1 and CDR2 (germline): SGHNT, YYREEE (reference sequence). Germline trimming cut 3 bases from V and 2 bases from J; bases unmatched to any gene: 4. The CDR3 sequence is 15 residues long. CDR3 nucleotides: TGTGCCAGCAGCTCCGTAGCGGGACCCTACAATGAGCAGTTCTTC. Its protein is CASSSVAGPYNEQFF.

V is TRBV9 and J is TRBJ2-7; 10 bases are shared with TRBD1. The CDR3 is 15 residues long. Germline assignment: CDR1 SGDLS and CDR2 YYNGEE. The junction had 8 bases not matched to a gene; V was cut back by 3 bases and J by 5 bases. CDR3 protein: CASSARGTGVNEQYF. In nucleotides, the CDR3 is TGTGCCAGCAGCGCCAGAGGGACAGGGGTCAACGAGCAGTACTTC.